This T cell receptor beta chain was obtained from a study of blood T cells in healthy people across ages (dated by TCRdb to between 2015 and 2017). About the study as a whole: Template switching captured roughly one uniquely barcoded TCR beta cDNA molecule per two T cells in model experiments. Using deep sequencing normalized with unique cDNA molecular identifiers, the study measured how TCR beta repertoire diversity changes with age. The donors were divided into four age groups: young (average approximately 17 years), middle-aged (about 40), aged (about 60) and long-lived (roughly 82). To avoid experimental bias, donors of different ages were distributed randomly across sequencing lanes. Using the same blood draw, the study looked at two additional independent replicas of 1 million unique cDNA reads for two donors, one aged 18 to 30 and the other aged 80 or older.

Systemically healthy Caucasian individuals from Russia, 39 in total and aged about 6 to 100 years, were included as donors. Each donor gave approximately 9.4 milliliters of peripheral blood, drawn into EDTA-treated Vacutainer tubes. Ficoll-Paque density-gradient centrifugation was used to isolate PBMCs, with at least 6.5 million per sample. Trizol reagent was used to extract total RNA from the PBMCs, yielding at least 6 micrograms per sample. The percentages of naive CD45RAhigh/CD27high T cells were determined by flow cytometry on a PBMC aliquot from every donor. Receptor amplification or capture employed 5' RACE. For sequencing, an Illumina HiSeq 2500 was employed. A second roughly 6 to 12 cycle PCR used a sample-barcoded 5' primer and a J-beta primer mix. A unique molecular identifier was introduced onto each TCR beta cDNA molecule by a template-switch 5' adaptor carrying 12 random nucleotides. Each sample yielded at least 3 million CDR3-containing paired-end reads. The Mint cDNA synthesis kit, primed by a TRBC-specific oligonucleotide, was used to synthesize first-strand cDNA from all RNA. All cDNA was treated with uracil-DNA glycosylase and then went through a first 18-cycle PCR with the universal primers M1SS and BC2_uni_R. The authors' pipeline ran thus. Normalization of each sample was performed by random selection of 1 million high-quality reads, each carrying a distinct molecular identifier. Reads sharing molecular identifiers were discarded rather than binned into consensus sequences. MiTCR, run with a Q25 quality threshold and the strictest error-elimination algorithm, handled CDR3 identification, clonotype clustering and error correction. A nonparametric unseen species model with Euler transformation was used to estimate a lower bound on total TCR beta diversity. TCRdb reran the public reads through fastp at Q25 and MiXCR, keeping productive beta chains. A single entry per CDR3 protein holds the most common genes and DNA from its merged rows. It is TCRdb's table, rather than the study itself, that gives the V and J calls and clone size. Across this sample there are about 2 million distinct CDR3 sequences, with around 48% seen only once. Clones ranked in the top ten supply around 2.1% of the sample.

A remark on this clonotype: This clone's antigen is unknown. No clone much larger than this one lies a single base away; base qualities are absent.

General conclusions and limits of the study: Donor CMV infection status was unknown, potentially confounding age-related changes in expanded clonotypes. Estimates of total diversity based on one million sequenced T cells were regarded as lower bounds and as underestimates. Compared with the aged group, more naive CD4+ T cells, fewer expanded clones and increased TCR diversity were shown by the long-lived group, suggesting age selection. Observed TCR beta diversity per million T cells fell roughly linearly with age, and a significant reduction was already apparent by age approximately 41. A strong correlation was found between observed TCR beta diversity and the percentage of naive T cells measured by flow cytometry. Since profiling was done on bulk unsorted PBMCs, naive and antigen-experienced compartments could not be conclusively compared.

Including the terminal cysteine and phenylalanine, the CDR3 comprises 13 residues. The sequence is cut down to CDR3 DNA, 39 bases in frame from base 1. Trimming at the junction amounts to 0 bases on V and 13 bases on J, and the germline ends lie 10 bases apart. The germline V gene yields MGHRA for CDR1 and YSYEKL for CDR2. The TCR sequence derives from a woman aged 40 to 49 in good health. The chain couples TRBV4-1 to TRBJ1-6; the D gene identity is not certain. The specimen was blood. The DNA reads as follows: TGCGCCAGCAGCCAAGATCGTGGGGTTCCCCTCCACTTT. Its translation reads: CASSQDRGVPLHF.